The 28 T cell receptor beta chains below were found in one sample sequenced in a study of neurological immune-mediated disorders. TCRdb passed the 5' RACE reads through MiXCR, listing each CDR3 protein once. Of around 49,000 distinct CDR3 sequences detected, around 13% appear once; the ten largest clones hold less than 5.5%. This sample's time point: longitudinal time-point 2. The material sequenced was PBMCs. The receptor source for this set is a male donor with HTLV-1-associated myelopathy (HAM/TSP).

By proportion, this clonotype is medium-sized (0.01 to 0.1%). The rearrangement uses TRBV29-1 and TRBJ1-1; possible D gene TRBD1, 5 bases. The germline CDR1 and CDR2 sequences are SQVTM and ANQGSEA. Between the trimmed V and J ends, which lost 7 bases and 1 base, there was a span of 10 bases. The CDR3 contains 12 residues. The CDR3 loop is CSAARGNTEAFF. Here the CDR3 DNA reads TGCAGCGCCGCAAGGGGGAACACTGAAGCTTTCTTT. The variable domain in full, with the rest retrieved from reference TRBV29-1 and TRBJ1-1, is SAVISQKPSRDICQRGTSLTIQCQVDSQVTMMFWYRQQPGQSLTLIATANQGSEATYESGFVIDKFPISRPNLTFSTLTVSNMSPEDSSIYLCSAARGNTEAFFGQGTRLTVV.

The CDR3 here is CSARLPGFYEQYF. CDR3 in DNA: TGCAGTGCTAGGCTCCCGGGTTTCTACGAGCAGTACTTC. The chain links TRBV20-1 to TRBJ2-7; D remains unclear. The V gene's germline CDR1 is DFQATT and CDR2 SNEGSKA (reference sequence). The CDR3 runs 13 residues. Trimming removed 3 bases from V and 3 bases from J, with 12 bases in between.

As regards this clonotype: This is likely a read error, given that the CDR3 carries no conserved phenylalanine or tryptophan at its end. The chain joins TRBV20-1 to TRBJ2-7; no firm D call. Trimming stripped 6 bases from V and 4 bases from J, with 16 bases between. In germline, CDR1 is DFQATT, CDR2 SNEGSKA (reference sequence). The CDR3 sequence is 13 residues long. In DNA, the CDR3 is TGCAGTGCCAGGCGACTTGGGAAATACGAGCAGTACCTC. Translating gives CSARRLGKYEQYL.

This clonotype was seen ten or more times. The chain is built from TRBV27 and TRBJ2-7; 7 bases are shared with TRBD1. Germline values: CDR1 MNHEY, CDR2 SMNVEV (reference sequence). V trimming: 8 bases; J trimming: 0 bases; junction bases outside the gene matches: 7. This CDR3 has 14 residues. The CDR3 protein is CASGRQGDSYEQYF. The DNA of the CDR3 is TGTGCCAGCGGGCGACAGGGCGACTCCTACGAGCAGTACTTC.

This clonotype was counted between two and nine times. The rearrangement links TRBV7-8 to TRBJ1-3, with 8 positions matching TRBD1. The CDR3 runs to 18 residues. V gave up 2 bases and J gave up 2 bases; unmatched junction bases: 11. The germline V gene encodes CDR1 SGHVS and CDR2 FQNEAQ. DNA of the CDR3: TGTGCCAGCAGCTTACCGGGACAGGCTTCTCTCCCTGGAAACACCATATATTTT. It encodes CASSLPGQASLPGNTIYF.

The gene calls are TRBV5-4 and TRBJ2-5, with no clear D. Trimming pared 1 base from V and 1 base from J, leaving 5 bases between. CDR1 and CDR2 (germline): SGHNT, YYREEE (reference sequence). The CDR3 sequence is 13 residues long. CDR3 loop: CASSLTSQETQYF. CDR3 sequence (DNA): TGTGCCAGCAGCTTGACGAGCCAAGAGACCCAGTACTTC. Looking up the rest from reference TRBV5-4 and TRBJ2-5 gives the full variable domain: ETGVTQSPTHLIKTRGQQVTLRCSSQSGHNTVSWYQQALGQGPQFIFQYYREEENGRGNFPPRFSGLQFPNYSSELNVNALELDDSALYLCASSLTSQETQYFGPGTRLLVL.

This clonotype ranks as medium-sized (0.01 to 0.1%). The CDR3 DNA is TGTGCCAGCAGTGAAATGGGCGGGGGGTCAGATACGCAGTATTTT. This codes for CASSEMGGGSDTQYF. The rearrangement links TRBV25-1 to TRBJ2-3, with TRBD2 identical over 8 bases. Germline V gene sequence: CDR1 MGHDK, CDR2 SYGVNS. The ends lost 2 bases at V and 4 bases at J; junction bases unmatched: 5. The CDR3 sequence is 15 residues long.

This clonotype has at least ten counts. The gene calls are TRBV18 and TRBJ1-1, with D possibly matching TRBD1 (6 bases). The V gene's germline CDR1 is KGHSH and CDR2 LQKENI. Deletions cut 8 bases from V and 4 bases from J, with 11 bases between. The CDR3 loop spans 12 amino acids. CDR3 loop: CASNRESTEAFF. In nucleotides, the CDR3 is TGTGCCAGCAACAGGGAGAGCACTGAAGCTTTCTTT.

The gene calls are TRBV27 and TRBJ1-2; weak D call: TRBD1 (6 bases). Trimming removed 3 bases at V and 7 bases at J, with 15 bases between. From germline, CDR1 is MNHEY and CDR2 SMNVEV (reference sequence). The CDR3 length is 14 residues. CDR3 bases: TGTGCCAGCAGTTTCTCTCGGGGGGCTGGTGGCTACACCTTC. Translated, it gives CASSFSRGAGGYTF.

This clonotype was recorded at least ten times. The chain is built from TRBV20-1 and TRBJ1-5, with 9 bases lining up with TRBD1. The trim removed 3 bases at V and 6 bases at J, leaving 9 bases unmatched. The CDR3 runs to 15 residues. CDR1 is DFQATT, CDR2 SNEGSKA, per germline (reference sequence). CDR3 loop: CSASPGTGIGQPQHF. Here the CDR3 DNA reads TGCAGTGCTAGTCCCGGGACAGGGATTGGTCAGCCCCAGCATTTT.

V gene TRBV18 combines with J gene TRBJ1-1, with D possibly being TRBD1 (5 bases). This CDR3 has 14 amino acids. Trimming shortened V by 3 bases and J by 1 base, and 9 bases separated the two germline ends. CDR1 and CDR2 (germline): KGHSH, LQKENI. The CDR3 region has the DNA TGTGCCAGCTCACCGGCAGGGACGAACACTGAAGCTTTCTTT. Protein sequence: CASSPAGTNTEAFF.

Notes on this clonotype: A read error may account for a junction end that differs from germline. The chain recombines TRBV5-1 with TRBJ2-7; TRBD1 aligns across 7 bases. The CDR3 consists of 14 residues. Germline CDR1 is SGHRS and CDR2 is YFSETQ. The CDR3 nucleotides are TGCACCAGCAGCTTAGACAGGGACAGATACGAGCAGTACTTC. It translates to CTSSLDRDRYEQYF.

In this sample, this clonotype turned up a few times. The genes are TRBV29-1 and TRBJ2-1; TRBD1 might be the D (6 bases). Trimming shortened V by 6 bases and J by 7 bases, and 16 bases separated the two germline ends. Germline V gives CDR1 SQVTM, CDR2 ANQGSEA. CDR3 size: 13 residues. CDR3 in DNA: TGCAGCGTCCCTCTACAGGGCTCGAATGAGCAGTTCTTC. Translated: CSVPLQGSNEQFF.

This clonotype was detected a few times. The chain recombines TRBV9 with TRBJ2-7; 8 bases are a match to TRBD1. The trim removed 0 bases at V and 5 bases at J, leaving 7 bases unmatched. The CDR3 runs 15 residues. Germline lookup yields CDR1 SGDLS and CDR2 YYNGEE. The CDR3 here is CASSVGGQGGHEQYF. The CDR3 region has the DNA TGTGCCAGCAGCGTAGGCGGACAGGGTGGCCACGAGCAGTACTTC.

In this sample, this clonotype turned up many times. The chain couples TRBV5-1 to TRBJ2-1, with a weak D call TRBD2 (6 bases). The CDR3 covers 11 residues. Trimming took off 2 bases at V and 10 bases at J, with 7 bases between the two ends. The V gene's germline CDR1 is SGHRS and CDR2 YFSETQ. CDR3 coding DNA: TGCGCCAGCAGCTTCCTAGCGGAGCAGTTCTTC. It is translated as CASSFLAEQFF.

This clonotype was found many times. This rearrangement joins TRBV6-1 to TRBJ1-5, with 10 bases lining up with TRBD1. V lost 6 bases, J lost 7 bases, and 6 bases stayed unmatched. CDR1 is MNHNS, CDR2 SASEGT, per germline. The CDR3 loop spans 14 amino acids. CDR3 loop: CASRTTGGSQPQHF. As DNA, the CDR3 is TGTGCCAGCAGGACGACAGGGGGCAGCCAGCCCCAGCATTTT.

This clonotype showed up many times. The rearrangement uses TRBV3-1 and TRBJ2-7; D gene unclear. The CDR3 covers 14 residues. Trimming stripped 4 bases from V and 2 bases from J, with 12 bases between. CDR1 and CDR2 from the germline V gene are LGHDT and YNNKEL (reference sequence). The CDR3, as DNA: TGTGCCAGCAGCCCCACCCACGGCCCCTACGAGCAGTACTTC. It encodes CASSPTHGPYEQYF.

This clonotype was observed at least ten times. One junction end does not reproduce the germline sequence, and a read error may be involved. This chain links TRBV20-1 with TRBJ1-1, with no clear D. The germline V gene has CDR1 DFQATT and CDR2 SNEGSKA (reference sequence). This CDR3 is built from 11 residues. Here the CDR3 reads CSAIKNTEAFF. CDR3 coding DNA: TGCAGTGCCATTAAAAACACTGAAGCCTTCTTT.

This clonotype was counted ten times or more. The chain is built from TRBV20-1 and TRBJ2-5; 11 nucleotides agree with TRBD2. The V and J ends lost 5 bases and 4 bases, in that order; junction bases with no gene match: 3. CDR1 is DFQATT and CDR2 is SNEGSKA in the germline V gene (reference sequence). The CDR3 extends over 13 amino acids. For the CDR3, the DNA is TGCAGTGCTTTGACTAGCGGGGTAGAGACCCAGTACTTC. The encoded protein is CSALTSGVETQYF.

There are many counts of this clonotype. The chain couples TRBV2 to TRBJ2-2, with 7 bases aligning to TRBD1. There are 14 residues in the CDR3. Germline V gene sequence: CDR1 SNHLY, CDR2 FYNNEI. The J segment lost 4 bases and the V segment lost 4 bases, leaving 3 bases of the junction unmatched. The CDR3 is CASSGQGATGELFF. The DNA for the CDR3 is TGTGCCAGCAGTGGACAGGGTGCCACCGGGGAGCTGTTTTTT.

This clonotype showed up many times. V is TRBV27 and J is TRBJ2-4; 9 positions agree with TRBD1. The junction had 9 bases not matched to a gene; V was cut back by 3 bases and J by 0 bases. This CDR3 is 18 amino acids long. Germline V gives CDR1 MNHEY, CDR2 SMNVEV (reference sequence). In DNA form, the CDR3 reads TGTGCCAGCAGTTTGAACAGGGGGCGCGGTTCAGCCAAAAACATTCAGTACTTC. It yields the protein CASSLNRGRGSAKNIQYF.

This clonotype has at least ten counts. This rearrangement joins TRBV2 to TRBJ2-2; D is tentatively TRBD1 or TRBD2 (5 bases each). Trimming took 3 bases from V and 1 from J, leaving 12 bases between them. The CDR3 contains 16 residues. From germline, CDR1 is SNHLY and CDR2 FYNNEI. CDR3 region: CASSEWGTVNTGELFF. CDR3 DNA sequence: TGTGCCAGCAGTGAGTGGGGGACGGTGAACACCGGGGAGCTGTTTTTT.

There are many counts of this clonotype. The chain couples TRBV10-2 to TRBJ2-7; unclear D gene. This CDR3 has 11 residues. Germline-derived CDR1 and CDR2 are WSHSY and SAAADI. The germline V and J ends were trimmed by 4 bases and 5 bases, with 6 bases remaining between them. The CDR3 DNA follows: TGCGCCAGCAGTGTACTGAACGAGCAGTACTTC. The encoded protein is CASSVLNEQYF.

This clonotype showed up many times. V usage is TRBV5-6 and J usage is TRBJ2-6; the D is unclear. The CDR3 spans 16 residues. Germline assignment: CDR1 SGHDT and CDR2 YYEEEE. V was cut by 0 bases and J by 0 bases, with 7 bases left in between. The CDR3 sequence is CASSLGRPSGANVLTF. The CDR3 coding sequence is TGTGCCAGCAGCTTGGGACGGCCCTCTGGGGCCAACGTCCTGACTTTC.

At least ten counts were recorded for this clonotype. The V and J genes are TRBV6-2 or TRBV6-3 and TRBJ2-5; D is unclear. Germline CDR1 reads MNHEY; CDR2 reads SVGEGT. CDR3 length: 11 residues. V was shortened by 1 base and J by 5 bases, with 2 bases between the two germline ends. The CDR3 nucleotides are TGTGCCAGCAGTTACTTGGAGACCCAGTACTTC. As protein: CASSYLETQYF.

This clonotype was seen only once. The chain has TRBV10-1 and TRBJ1-1; D gene unclear. Trimming shortened V by 9 bases and J by 5 bases, and 13 bases separated the two germline ends. CDR1 is WNHNN and CDR2 is SYGVQD in the germline V gene (reference sequence). The CDR3 is 12 residues long. CDR3 residues: CASGRLGTEAFF. The CDR3 region has the DNA TGCGCCAGTGGGAGGCTCGGGACTGAAGCTTTCTTT.

The chain carries TRBV29-1 and TRBJ2-7; D gene uncertain. Germline lookup yields CDR1 SQVTM and CDR2 ANQGSEA. The CDR3 consists of 11 residues. Trimming removed 4 bases at V and 2 bases at J, with 6 bases between. The chain's CDR3 is CSVARAYEQYF. The CDR3 nucleotides read TGCAGCGTTGCGAGAGCCTACGAGCAGTACTTC.

The count of this clonotype is one. This may stem from a read error, because a much larger clone lies one nucleotide away. V is TRBV4-3 and J is TRBJ2-2; a weak D match, TRBD2 (5 bases). This CDR3 contains 15 residues. Germline CDR1 is LGHNA and CDR2 is YSLEER. CDR3 nucleotides: TGCGCCAGCATCCAAGATCGGCTAGCTGGCGGGGAGCTGTTTTTT. This encodes CASIQDRLAGGELFF.